Listed here are 25 T cell receptor beta chains from one sample, sequenced in a study. TCRdb reprocessed the RT-PCR reads with MiXCR, giving one entry per CDR3 protein. Found here are about 680,000 distinct CDR3 sequences, 14% of them singletons; the top ten hold 3.6%. Material for sequencing was memory CD4+ T cells from blood. The receptors shown here come from a female donor in good health, serving as a healthy control.

This clonotype came up a few times. This rearrangement joins TRBV12-3 or TRBV12-4 to TRBJ1-5; tentative D call: TRBD1 (5 bases). Trimming shortened V by 7 bases and J by 2 bases, and 15 bases separated the two germline ends. The CDR3 runs 15 residues. As DNA, the CDR3 is TGTGCCAGCAACCTGGGGGTAAGTGGCAATCAGCCCCAGCATTTT. As protein: CASNLGVSGNQPQHF.

This clonotype was seen more than once but under ten times. V is TRBV10-3 and J is TRBJ1-1; D not resolved. The CDR3 is made up of 14 amino acids. Trimming left V 3 bases short and J 2 bases short, with 10 bases between. In germline, CDR1 is ENHRY, CDR2 SYGVKD. As DNA, the CDR3 is TGTGCCATCAGTGATACGACACCCAACACTGAAGCTTTCTTT. It codes for CAISDTTPNTEAFF.

This clonotype appeared many times. J is TRBJ1-1 and V is TRBV27; D uncertain. The CDR3 is 13 residues long. The ends were cut back, 3 bases at V and 5 bases at J, with 10 bases in the middle. Germline CDR1 MNHEY, CDR2 SMNVEV (reference sequence). The chain's CDR3 is CASSLKGRTEAFF. The CDR3 DNA sequence: TGTGCCAGCAGTTTGAAAGGAAGAACTGAAGCTTTCTTT.

The chain uses TRBV12-3 or TRBV12-4 and TRBJ2-7; the match to TRBD2 covers 7 bases. Unmatched junction bases numbered 11, after V lost 6 bases and J lost 6 bases. The CDR3 has 14 residues. The CDR3 nucleotides read TGTGCCAGCAGCGCGTCGGGTCCGGGGGGCGAGCAGTACTTC. This translates into CASSASGPGGEQYF.

This clonotype was seen a handful of times. CDR3 region: CASSIRIGPDEQFF. CDR3 coding DNA: TGTGCCAGTAGCATCCGGATCGGGCCGGATGAGCAGTTCTTC. The V gene is TRBV19, the J gene TRBJ2-1; D ambiguous. This CDR3 contains 14 residues. Per the germline V gene, CDR1 is LNHDA and CDR2 is SQIVND (reference sequence). V lost 6 bases, J lost 8 bases, and 17 bases lay in between.

The V call is TRBV24-1, the J call TRBJ2-6, with TRBD2 matching over 7 bases. Germline V gene data show CDR1 as KGHDR and CDR2 as SFDVKD. Losses at the gene ends were 9 bases for V and 6 bases for J; bases not matched to a gene: 4. This CDR3 contains 13 residues. The CDR3 is CATGRDSANVLTF. The CDR3 region has the DNA TGTGCCACCGGGAGGGACTCGGCCAACGTCCTGACTTTC.

This clonotype was counted a few times. The genes are TRBV5-1 and TRBJ2-1, with D unclear. Germline CDR1 reads SGHRS; CDR2 reads YFSETQ. With 0 bases removed from V and 7 bases from J, the gap between germline ends came to 14 bases. The CDR3 runs 15 residues. DNA of the CDR3: TGCGCCAGCAGCTTGGAATCCCTAGACCATAATGAGCAGTTCTTC. Translating gives CASSLESLDHNEQFF.

The chain recombines TRBV15 with TRBJ2-5; 10 bases are a match to TRBD1. The germline CDR1 and CDR2 sequences are LNHNV and YYDKDF (reference sequence). V lost 2 bases to trimming and J lost 1 base; unmatched junction nucleotides: 4. The CDR3 length is 16 residues. CDR3 in DNA: TGTGCCACCAGCAGACCGACAGGGGGCTTCCAAGAGACCCAGTACTTC. Its protein product is CATSRPTGGFQETQYF.

This clonotype has just a few counts. The chain links TRBV28 to TRBJ1-2; possible D gene TRBD1, 6 bases. V gave up 6 bases and J gave up 3 bases, with 14 bases separating them. Looked up from germline, CDR1 is MDHEN and CDR2 is SYDVKM. There are 14 residues in the CDR3. CDR3 residues: CASRVTGLDYGYTF. CDR3 nucleotide sequence: TGTGCCAGCAGAGTCACAGGGTTGGACTATGGCTACACCTTC.

The V gene is TRBV5-6, the J gene TRBJ1-1; unclear D gene. Germline V gene data show CDR1 as SGHDT and CDR2 as YYEEEE. The CDR3 runs to 11 residues. V lost 2 bases, J lost 11 bases, and 10 bases lay in between. The CDR3 DNA is TGTGCCAGCAGCTTAAACTACGTCGCTTTCTTT. It codes for CASSLNYVAFF.

The rearrangement uses TRBV10-3 and TRBJ2-7, with 8 bases lining up with TRBD2. Germline V gene sequence: CDR1 ENHRY, CDR2 SYGVKD. The CDR3 is made up of 15 amino acids. Trimming removed 5 bases from V and 3 bases from J; junction bases left unmatched: 9. DNA for the CDR3: TGTGCCATCAGTCCAAGCGGGAGACACGACTACGAGCAGTACTTC. This encodes CAISPSGRHDYEQYF.

The chain joins TRBV3-1 to TRBJ2-5, with TRBD2 as a possible D gene (7 bases). The CDR3 is made up of 16 amino acids. The V gene's germline CDR1 is LGHDT and CDR2 YNNKEL (reference sequence). V lost 0 bases and J 6 bases, leaving 17 bases between the germline ends. The CDR3 DNA reads TGTGCCAGCAGCCAAGAGGGGGGGGGGGCCAGGAAGACCCAGTACTTC. Translated: CASSQEGGGARKTQYF.

The V and J genes are TRBV28 and TRBJ2-5; 8 positions match TRBD2. There are 19 residues in the CDR3. Trimming took 3 bases from V and 1 from J; bases not matched to a gene: 16. Germline CDR1 is MDHEN and CDR2 is SYDVKM. CDR3 sequence reads: CASSFGQGGLAMAQETQYF. The CDR3 nucleotides read TGTGCCAGCAGTTTCGGCCAGGGAGGACTAGCAATGGCCCAAGAGACCCAGTACTTC.

The sample holds a few counts of this clonotype. J is TRBJ1-2 and V is TRBV6-1; a possible D gene is TRBD1 (6 bases). Trimming removed 0 bases from V and 4 bases from J, with 12 bases in between. Per the germline V gene, CDR1 is MNHNS and CDR2 is SASEGT. The CDR3 covers 15 residues. The CDR3 reads CASSEAHGGPYGYTF. The CDR3 nucleotides read TGTGCCAGCAGTGAAGCGCACGGGGGGCCCTATGGCTACACCTTC.

The CDR3 spells CSARPASAFRTDTQYF. Here the CDR3 DNA reads TGCAGTGCTAGACCGGCTAGCGCATTTCGCACAGATACGCAGTATTTT. This rearrangement joins TRBV20-1 to TRBJ2-3, with a weak D call TRBD2 (6 bases). The V gene's germline CDR1 is DFQATT and CDR2 SNEGSKA (reference sequence). CDR3 length: 16 residues. V gave up 2 bases and J gave up 1 base, with 16 bases separating them.

The table lists this clonotype with many counts. The chain has TRBV12-3 or TRBV12-4 and TRBJ2-1; D tentatively reads TRBD1 or TRBD2 (5 bases each). The CDR3 extends over 13 amino acids. The CDR3 nucleotides are TGTACAAGCCGGGCCCAGGGATGGGGGGAGCAGTTCTTC. This sequence encodes CTSRAQGWGEQFF.

This clonotype was observed a handful of times. The rearrangement uses TRBV20-1 and TRBJ2-1, with TRBD1 identical over 9 bases. The germline CDR1 and CDR2 sequences are DFQATT and SNEGSKA (reference sequence). V lost 0 bases, J lost 12 bases, and 12 bases stayed unmatched. CDR3 length: 15 amino acids. The CDR3 here is CSARDRGQGSLRQFF. DNA of the CDR3: TGCAGTGCTAGAGATCGGGGACAGGGTTCCCTGCGGCAGTTCTTC.

This clonotype was seen a handful of times. The chain employs TRBV12-3 or TRBV12-4 and TRBJ2-1, with D perhaps TRBD2 (6 bases). CDR3 length equals 15 residues. Trimming stripped 6 bases from V and 10 bases from J, with 22 bases between. Written as DNA, the CDR3 is TGTGCCAGCAGCCTTGATGCAGTACGGGCGGGGGAGCAGTTCTTC. This sequence encodes CASSLDAVRAGEQFF.

The J gene is TRBJ2-5, the V gene TRBV6-2 or TRBV6-3; D perhaps matches TRBD2 (6 bases). The CDR3 contains 14 residues. V shed 7 bases and J shed 5 bases, with 17 bases lying between them. Germline V gene sequence: CDR1 MNHEY, CDR2 SVGEGT. The CDR3 is CASTGTFYAETQYF. CDR3 DNA: TGTGCCAGCACCGGGACTTTTTATGCCGAGACCCAGTACTTC.

J is TRBJ1-1 and V is TRBV11-2; weak D call: TRBD1 (5 bases). The CDR3 covers 18 residues. Germline V gene sequence: CDR1 SGHAT, CDR2 FQNNGV. Trimming left V 5 bases short and J 0 bases short, with 22 bases between. In DNA, the CDR3 is TGTGCCAGCAGCCCAGGTGGAGGTCGGGGCCGAATGAACACTGAAGCTTTCTTT. It specifies CASSPGGGRGRMNTEAFF. The full variable domain, with the rest looked up from reference TRBV11-2 and TRBJ1-1, is EAGVAQSPRYKIIEKRQSVAFWCNPISGHATLYWYQQILGQGPKLLIQFQNNGVVDDSQLPKDRFSAERLKGVDSTLKIQPAKLEDSAVYLCASSPGGGRGRMNTEAFFGQGTRLTVV.

This clonotype was seen only a few times. The chain joins TRBV7-2 to TRBJ2-7; 7 bases are shared with TRBD2. CDR3 length: 16 residues. Germline CDR1 SGHTA, CDR2 FQGNSA. V lost 1 base, J lost 7 bases, and 13 bases stayed unmatched. The CDR3 is CASSLGSAGEQSEQYF. The CDR3 DNA follows: TGTGCCAGCAGCTTAGGATCGGCGGGAGAACAGTCGGAGCAGTACTTC.

A few counts support this clonotype. DNA for the CDR3: TGTGCCACCAGCAGGGCTAGCGGCACAGATACGCAGTATTTT. Amino acids: CATSRASGTDTQYF. The chain carries TRBV15 and TRBJ2-3; D possibly corresponds to TRBD2 (6 bases). V was shortened by 3 bases and J by 1 base, with 8 bases between the two germline ends. Germline CDR1 reads LNHNV; CDR2 reads YYDKDF (reference sequence). The CDR3 has 14 residues.

There are many counts of this clonotype. The rearrangement joins TRBV12-3 or TRBV12-4 to TRBJ2-7, with 10 nucleotides matching TRBD1. This CDR3 region has 14 residues. V trimming: 4 bases; J trimming: 9 bases; junction bases outside the gene matches: 9. Here the CDR3 reads CASSSTGTGAGQYF. CDR3 in DNA: TGTGCCAGCAGTTCAACCGGGACAGGGGCAGGGCAGTACTTC.

The J gene is TRBJ2-5, the V gene TRBV15; 8 nucleotides match TRBD2. The CDR3 covers 17 residues. Germline CDR1 and CDR2: LNHNV and YYDKDF (reference sequence). V gave up 1 base and J gave up 5 bases; unmatched junction bases: 12. The CDR3 loop reads CATSRVGTRANRETQYF. CDR3 nucleotides: TGTGCCACCAGCAGAGTGGGGACTAGAGCGAATCGGGAGACCCAGTACTTC. Full variable domain (missing parts from reference TRBV15 and TRBJ2-5): DAMVIQNPRYQVTQFGKPVTLSCSQTLNHNVMYWYQQKSSQAPKLLFHYYDKDFNNEADTPDNFQSRRPNTSFCFLDIRSPGLGDTAMYLCATSRVGTRANRETQYFGPGTRLLVL.

The rearrangement links TRBV7-7 to TRBJ2-1; no clear D gene. This CDR3 comprises 13 residues. CDR1 is SSHAT and CDR2 is FNYEAQ in the germline V gene (reference sequence). Trimming stripped 1 base from V and 4 bases from J, with 5 bases between. CDR3: CASSLELYNEQFF. CDR3 in DNA: TGTGCCAGCAGCTTAGAGCTTTACAATGAGCAGTTCTTC.